A selection of T cell receptor beta chains follows, all from one sample in a study of blood T cell repertoires in COVID-19. TCRdb's table, derived via immunoSEQ multiplex PCR, lists solely in-frame clones and lacks some. The sample includes around 94,000 clones, roughly 81% of them seen just once. The sample comprised peripheral blood. The receptors come from a man in his forties with active or convalescent COVID-19. The CDR3 runs from the conserved cysteine through the conserved F or W. The D gene is left open where the match is weak. Clone size is shown for a subset of rows, as once, few, many or a class of expanded clone.

TRBV5-5	TRBJ2-7	NA	NA	TGTGCCAGCAGCTTTGCGGCGGCCGATTCCTACGAGCAGTACTTC	CASSFAAADSYEQYF
TRBV5-4	TRBJ1-1	TRBD1	NA	TGTGCCAGCAGTCGGACAGGGGGCGAAGGGGACACTGAAGCTTTCTTT	CASSRTGGEGDTEAFF
TRBV7-2	TRBJ1-1	TRBD1	few	TGTGCCAGCAGCGCACCAACTCGACAGGGGAGAAAGGCTTTCTTT	CASSAPTRQGRKAFF
TRBV7-6	TRBJ2-1	TRBD1	NA	TGTGCCAGCAGCGTACAGGGGGCCTCCTACAATGAGCAGTTCTTC	CASSVQGASYNEQFF
TRBV4-2	TRBJ2-1	TRBD2	NA	TGTGCCAGCAGCCAAGATGGACTAGCGGGAGTTGAGCAGTTCTTC	CASSQDGLAGVEQFF
TRBV9	TRBJ1-2	TRBD1	NA	TGTGCCAGCAGCGCCAGACTACAGGGGAACTATGGCTACACCTTC	CASSARLQGNYGYTF
TRBV18	TRBJ1-5	NA	NA	TGTGCCAGCTCACCACAGGGAGGGAGCAATCAGCCCCAGCATTTT	CASSPQGGSNQPQHF
TRBV3-1/TRBV3-2	TRBJ1-6	NA	NA	TGTGCCAGCAGCCAAGCAGGTGACTATAATTCACCCCTCCACTTT	CASSQAGDYNSPLHF
TRBV7-9	TRBJ1-5	NA	NA	TGTGCCAGCTCACGGGGAGAGGGAGATTATAGCAATCAGCCCCAGCATTTT	CASSRGEGDYSNQPQHF
TRBV9	TRBJ1-6	TRBD1	NA	TGTGCCAGCGACCGTTCCGGGACAGGGTTCTCCTATAATTCACCCCTCCACTTT	CASDRSGTGFSYNSPLHF
TRBV21-1	TRBJ1-1	NA	NA	TGTGCCAGCAGCAAAAAGGGGGTTGGGGGGGACTTTGACACTGAAGCTTTCTTT	CASSKKGVGGDFDTEAFF
TRBV9	TRBJ2-2	TRBD2	NA	TGTGCCAGCAGTTATAGCGGGGGAAGAACCGGGGAGCTGTTTTTT	CASSYSGGRTGELFF
TRBV4-2	TRBJ1-1	NA	NA	TGTGCCAGCAGCCAGCCTACCGGGAGGAACACTGAAGCTTTCTTT	CASSQPTGRNTEAFF
TRBV4-2	TRBJ1-1	TRBD1	few	TGTGCCAGCAGCCAAGATCCCGGGACAGTGAACACTGAAGCTTTCTTT	CASSQDPGTVNTEAFF